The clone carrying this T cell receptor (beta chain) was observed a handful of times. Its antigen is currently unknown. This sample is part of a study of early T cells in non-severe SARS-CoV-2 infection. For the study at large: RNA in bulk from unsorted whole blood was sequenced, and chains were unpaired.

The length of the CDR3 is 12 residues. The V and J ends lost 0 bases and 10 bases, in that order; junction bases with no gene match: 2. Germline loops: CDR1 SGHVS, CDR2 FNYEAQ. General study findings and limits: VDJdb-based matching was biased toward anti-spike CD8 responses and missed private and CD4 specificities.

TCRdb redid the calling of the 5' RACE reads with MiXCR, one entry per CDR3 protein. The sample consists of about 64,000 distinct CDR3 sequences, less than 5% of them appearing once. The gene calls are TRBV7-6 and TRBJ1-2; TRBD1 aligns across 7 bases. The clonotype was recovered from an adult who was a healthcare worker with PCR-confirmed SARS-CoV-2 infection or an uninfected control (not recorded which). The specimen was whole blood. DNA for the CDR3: TGTGCCAGCAGCTTAGCCGGACAGGACTACACCTTC. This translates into CASSLAGQDYTF.